These 21 T cell receptor beta chains share one sample of origin, sequenced in a study of cytotoxic CD8 clonotypes in ibrutinib-treated CLL. The table came from immunoSEQ multiplex PCR; TCRdb's copy has only in-frame clones and leaves some out. The data contain 95,000 to 100,000 clones, approximately 78% of them singletons. This specimen consisted of PBMCs, obtained after 12 months of ibrutinib treatment. These receptors came from a human donor with chronic lymphocytic leukemia.

This clone has at least ten counts. The rearrangement joins TRBV19 to TRBJ1-1; possibly TRBD1 for D (5 bases). Germline V gives CDR1 LNHDA, CDR2 SQIVND (reference sequence). The CDR3 runs 13 residues. The V end lost 8 bases, the J end lost 3 bases, and 13 bases lay between the germline ends. This CDR3 is CASVGELDTEAFF. The CDR3 region has the DNA TGTGCCAGTGTAGGGGAATTGGACACTGAAGCTTTCTTT.

The chain has TRBV6-6 and TRBJ1-2; 9 bases are shared with TRBD1. CDR1 is MNHNY and CDR2 is SVGAGI in the germline V gene (reference sequence). The CDR3 totals 14 residues. V lost 2 bases to trimming and J lost 8 bases; unmatched junction nucleotides: 6. In DNA form, the CDR3 reads TGTGCCAGCAGTTACACGGGACAGGGCCGAGGCTACACCTTC. Translation gives CASSYTGQGRGYTF.

V usage is TRBV9 and J usage is TRBJ1-6; D is possibly TRBD1 (6 bases). CDR3 length equals 16 residues. Germline V lookup: CDR1 SGDLS, CDR2 YYNGEE. The V gene lost 0 bases and the J gene lost 10 bases, with 17 bases spanning the gap. This CDR3 reads CASSVGSAGAGSPLHF. DNA for the CDR3: TGTGCCAGCAGCGTAGGATCAGCGGGGGCAGGCTCACCCCTCCACTTT.

The chain recombines TRBV7-8 with TRBJ1-5, with D hard to call. Trimming stripped 5 bases from V and 4 bases from J, with 21 bases between. The germline gives CDR1 SGHVS, CDR2 FQNEAQ. This CDR3 region has 17 residues. The CDR3 reads CASSRVVGEWGNQPQHF. The CDR3 DNA reads as TGTGCCAGCAGCCGTGTGGTCGGGGAATGGGGAAATCAGCCCCAGCATTTT. The variable domain in full, with the rest retrieved from reference TRBV7-8 and TRBJ1-5, is GAGVSQSPRYKVAKRGQDVALRCDPISGHVSLFWYQQALGQGPEFLTYFQNEAQLDKSGLPSDRFFAERPEGSVSTLKIQRTQQEDSAVYLCASSRVVGEWGNQPQHFGDGTRLSIL.

The chain joins TRBV7-2 to TRBJ2-7, with TRBD2 matching over 8 bases. This CDR3 has 15 residues. Trimming at V came to 7 bases and at J to 6 bases, leaving 14 bases not matched to a gene. The V gene's germline CDR1 is SGHTA and CDR2 FQGNSA. Here the CDR3 DNA reads TGTGCCAGCACTCTTGGGAGCGGGGGCCCGGGCGAGCAGTACTTC. Protein sequence: CASTLGSGGPGEQYF.

This rearrangement joins TRBV27 to TRBJ1-2; no definite D call. Germline V lookup: CDR1 MNHEY, CDR2 SMNVEV (reference sequence). V was cut by 5 bases and J by 0 bases, with 10 bases left in between. CDR3 length: 14 residues. The DNA of the CDR3 is TGTGCCAGCAGTCCCAGGAAACCTAACTATGGCTACACCTTC. It codes for CASSPRKPNYGYTF.

The chain carries TRBV6-6 and TRBJ2-5; D not resolved. TRBJ2-7 matches the DNA end more closely, so the J call is doubtful. Germline V gene sequence: CDR1 MNHNY, CDR2 SVGAGI (reference sequence). The CDR3 runs 13 residues. CDR3 sequence reads: CASSYFPGDEQYF. CDR3 sequence (DNA): TGTGCCAGCAGTTATTTCCCTGGGGACGAGCAGTACTTC.

This sequence joins TRBV5-1 and TRBJ2-7, with 14 positions matching TRBD2. CDR3 length: 16 amino acids. CDR1 and CDR2 (germline): SGHRS, YFSETQ. V was clipped by 4 bases and J by 5 bases; unmatched bases: 8. CDR3 residues: CASSTRLAGGRHEQYF. The CDR3 nucleotides are TGCGCCAGCAGCACCCGACTAGCGGGGGGGCGCCACGAGCAGTACTTC.

The chain recombines TRBV6-5 with TRBJ2-2, with D perhaps assigned TRBD1 or TRBD2 (5 bases each). The CDR3 has 12 amino acids. CDR1 is MNHEY and CDR2 is SVGAGI in the germline V gene. V gave up 8 bases and J gave up 1 base, with 5 bases separating them. In nucleotides, the CDR3 is TGTGCCAGCGGGGGGAACACCGGGGAGCTGTTTTTT. This sequence encodes CASGGNTGELFF.

The rearrangement uses TRBV2 and TRBJ1-4; 8 bases are shared with TRBD1. J was trimmed by 3 bases and V by 7 bases; bases with no gene match: 10. In germline, CDR1 is SNHLY, CDR2 FYNNEI. The CDR3 loop spans 16 amino acids. The chain's CDR3 is CASNTGTGMSNEKLFF. The CDR3 coding sequence is TGTGCCAGCAACACCGGGACAGGAATGTCTAATGAAAAACTGTTTTTT.

This clone was counted once. The V and J genes are TRBV6-5 and TRBJ2-3; D ambiguous. Between the trimmed V and J ends, which lost 2 bases and 1 base, there was a span of 7 bases. CDR3 length: 14 residues. The germline CDR1 and CDR2 sequences are MNHEY and SVGAGI. CDR3 sequence reads: CASSYALGTDTQYF. The CDR3 region has the DNA TGTGCCAGCAGTTACGCCCTTGGCACAGATACGCAGTATTTT.

The rearrangement uses TRBV7-3 and TRBJ1-1; tentative D call: TRBD1 (6 bases). Germline V CDR1 and CDR2: SGHTA, FQGTGA. Trimming took 5 bases from V and 4 from J, leaving 17 bases between them. The CDR3 runs to 15 residues. CDR3 nucleotide sequence: TGTGCCAGCAGCATGGACAGTCCTCTGGTCACTGAAGCTTTCTTT. It is translated as CASSMDSPLVTEAFF.

This chain links TRBV6-1 with TRBJ2-3; possible D gene TRBD1, 6 bases. There are 16 residues in the CDR3. Germline-derived CDR1 and CDR2 are MNHNS and SASEGT. Trimming removed 2 bases at V and 4 bases at J, with 16 bases between. The CDR3 coding sequence is TGTGCCAGCAGTGAAAGGCTGGACAGAGGTGCAGATACGCAGTATTTT. The encoded protein is CASSERLDRGADTQYF.

J is TRBJ1-6 and V is TRBV7-8, with 7 bases lining up with TRBD1. Per the germline V gene, CDR1 is SGHVS and CDR2 is FQNEAQ. The CDR3 covers 15 residues. Losses at the gene ends were 3 bases for V and 7 bases for J; bases not matched to a gene: 6. The CDR3 loop is CASSLVRQGNSPLHF. The CDR3 DNA sequence: TGTGCCAGCAGCTTGGTTAGACAGGGAAATTCACCCCTCCACTTT. Using reference TRBV7-8 and TRBJ1-6 for the parts outside the CDR3, the full variable domain is GAGVSQSPRYKVAKRGQDVALRCDPISGHVSLFWYQQALGQGPEFLTYFQNEAQLDKSGLPSDRFFAERPEGSVSTLKIQRTQQEDSAVYLCASSLVRQGNSPLHFGNGTRLTVT.

The chain uses TRBV19 and TRBJ1-4; D possibly corresponds to TRBD1 (6 bases). V was trimmed by 3 bases and J by 5 bases, leaving 13 bases between them. Germline V gene lookup returns CDR1 LNHDA and CDR2 SQIVND (reference sequence). This CDR3 comprises 15 residues. The CDR3 bases are TGTGCCAGTAGTATCGGCGGGGGCTCGAATGAAAAACTGTTTTTT. This gives the protein CASSIGGGSNEKLFF. The full variable domain, its missing parts supplied by reference TRBV19 and TRBJ1-4, is DGGITQSPKYLFRKEGQNVTLSCEQNLNHDAMYWYRQDPGQGLRLIYYSQIVNDFQKGDIAEGYSVSREKKESFPLTVTSAQKNPTAFYLCASSIGGGSNEKLFFGSGTQLSVL.

The V gene is TRBV7-9, the J gene TRBJ2-7; 10 nucleotides match TRBD1. The germline gives CDR1 SEHNR, CDR2 FQNEAQ (reference sequence). CDR3 size: 15 residues. Trimming cost V 4 bases and J 4 bases; bases outside gene matches: 7. The CDR3 region has the DNA TGTGCCAGCAGCTCGGGGGACAGGGGCCAATACGAGCAGTACTTC. This gives the protein CASSSGDRGQYEQYF.

The CDR3 loop reads CASSAQGDYNSPLHF. The CDR3 region has the DNA TGTGCCAGCTCTGCTCAGGGGGATTATAATTCACCCCTCCACTTT. This chain joins TRBV18 and TRBJ1-6; 7 bases agree with TRBD1. V lost 6 bases and J lost 4; bases outside the gene matches: 6. Germline lookup yields CDR1 KGHSH and CDR2 LQKENI. The CDR3 contains 15 residues.

The V call is TRBV2, the J call TRBJ2-5; weak D call: TRBD2 (5 bases). Germline CDR1 and CDR2: SNHLY and FYNNEI. Trimming removed 8 bases at V and 0 bases at J, with 10 bases between. CDR3 length: 13 amino acids. CDR3 bases: TGTGCCAGCGCGGGCGGAAACCAAGAGACCCAGTACTTC. This gives the protein CASAGGNQETQYF. Looking up the rest from reference TRBV2 and TRBJ2-5 gives the full variable domain: EPEVTQTPSHQVTQMGQEVILRCVPISNHLYFYWYRQILGQKVEFLVSFYNNEISEKSEIFDDQFSVERPDGSNFTLKIRSTKLEDSAMYFCASAGGNQETQYFGPGTRLLVL.

V and J are TRBV6-1 and TRBJ1-5; D not certain. V was shortened by 6 bases and J by 2 bases, with 8 bases between the two germline ends. Germline CDR1 reads MNHNS; CDR2 reads SASEGT. The CDR3 loop spans 13 amino acids. CDR3 region: CASRPWGNQPQHF. The DNA for the CDR3 is TGTGCCAGCAGACCTTGGGGCAATCAGCCCCAGCATTTT.

The chain carries TRBV5-1 and TRBJ2-5; 7 bases are a match to TRBD2. Per germline, CDR1 SGHRS and CDR2 YFSETQ. The length of the CDR3 is 15 residues. V lost 4 bases, J lost 6 bases, and 12 bases stayed unmatched. CDR3 DNA sequence: TGCGCCAGCAGCGAAGGACTAGTGGGTGCGAAGACCCAGTACTTC. It yields the protein CASSEGLVGAKTQYF.

The chain carries TRBV7-2 and TRBJ2-5, with no clear D. The length of the CDR3 is 14 residues. V lost 5 bases and J lost 4, with 14 bases in between. The germline V gene encodes CDR1 SGHTA and CDR2 FQGNSA. CDR3 sequence: CASSPQSVRETQYF. In DNA form, the CDR3 reads TGTGCCAGCAGCCCACAAAGTGTACGAGAGACCCAGTACTTC.